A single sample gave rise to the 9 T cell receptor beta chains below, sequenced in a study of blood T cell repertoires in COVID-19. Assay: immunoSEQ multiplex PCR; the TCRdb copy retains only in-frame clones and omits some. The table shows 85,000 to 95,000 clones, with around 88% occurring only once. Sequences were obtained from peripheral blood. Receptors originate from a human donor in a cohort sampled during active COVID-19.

CDR3 nucleotides: TGTGCCACCCAAGGAGGCACCTGGGATCAGCCCCAGCATTTT. Amino acid sequence: CATQGGTWDQPQHF. The rearrangement joins TRBV19 to TRBJ1-5; D is undetermined. The CDR3 contains 14 residues. Germline V CDR1 and CDR2: LNHDA, SQIVND (reference sequence). V was pared by 10 bases and J by 5 bases, with 18 bases between.

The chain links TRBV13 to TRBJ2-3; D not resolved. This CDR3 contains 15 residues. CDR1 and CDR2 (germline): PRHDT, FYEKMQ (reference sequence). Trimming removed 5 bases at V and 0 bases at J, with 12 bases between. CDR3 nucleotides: TGTGCCAGCAGCCATCCTAGTTATAGCACAGATACGCAGTATTTT. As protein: CASSHPSYSTDTQYF.

CDR3 sequence reads: CASSESRQGRQYF. In DNA form, the CDR3 reads TGCGCCAGCAGTGAGTCGAGACAGGGCAGGCAGTATTTT. The chain links TRBV10-1 to TRBJ2-3; 7 bases match TRBD1. CDR1 and CDR2 from the germline V gene are WNHNN and SYGVQD (reference sequence). The CDR3 consists of 13 residues. The ends lost 0 bases at V and 11 bases at J; junction bases unmatched: 5.

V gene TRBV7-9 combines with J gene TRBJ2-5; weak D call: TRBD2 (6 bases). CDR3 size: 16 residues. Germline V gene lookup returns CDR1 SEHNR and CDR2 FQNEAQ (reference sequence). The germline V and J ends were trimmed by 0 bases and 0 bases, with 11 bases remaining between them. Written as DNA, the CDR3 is TGTGCCAGCAGCTTAGCGGCAGCGGGCTACCAAGAGACCCAGTACTTC. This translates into CASSLAAAGYQETQYF.

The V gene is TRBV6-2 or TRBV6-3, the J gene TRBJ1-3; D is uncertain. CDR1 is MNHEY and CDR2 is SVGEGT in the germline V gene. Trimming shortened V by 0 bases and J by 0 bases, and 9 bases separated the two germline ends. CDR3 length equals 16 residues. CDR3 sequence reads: CASSYSAAYSGNTIYF. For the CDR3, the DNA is TGTGCCAGCAGTTACTCGGCAGCGTACTCTGGAAACACCATATATTTT.

CDR3 sequence: CGSRSPGYGYTF. The CDR3 nucleotides are TGTGGATCCCGATCCCCGGGTTATGGCTACACCTTC. The chain joins TRBV28 to TRBJ1-2; D call uncertain. This CDR3 is built from 12 residues. Germline values: CDR1 MDHEN, CDR2 SYDVKM.

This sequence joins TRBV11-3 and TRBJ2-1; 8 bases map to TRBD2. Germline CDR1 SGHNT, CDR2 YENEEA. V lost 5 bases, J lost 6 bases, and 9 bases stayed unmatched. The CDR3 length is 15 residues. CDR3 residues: CASSPSGPTSNEQFF. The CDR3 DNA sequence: TGTGCCAGCAGCCCTAGCGGGCCCACCTCCAATGAGCAGTTCTTC.

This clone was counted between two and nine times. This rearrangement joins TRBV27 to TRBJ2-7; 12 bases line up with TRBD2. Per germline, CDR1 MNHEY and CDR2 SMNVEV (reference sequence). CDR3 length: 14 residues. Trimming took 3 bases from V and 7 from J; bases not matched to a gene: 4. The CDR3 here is CASSFSSGRVEQYF. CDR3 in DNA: TGTGCCAGCAGTTTCTCTAGCGGGAGGGTTGAGCAGTACTTC.

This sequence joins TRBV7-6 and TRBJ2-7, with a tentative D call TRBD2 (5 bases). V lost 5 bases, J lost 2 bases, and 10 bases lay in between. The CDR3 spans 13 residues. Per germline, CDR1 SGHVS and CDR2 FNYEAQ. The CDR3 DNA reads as TGTGCCAGCAGCCACGCGGGCCCCTACGAGCAGTACTTC. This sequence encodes CASSHAGPYEQYF.